These T cell receptor beta chains were read from a single sample in a study of shared clonotypes between healthy human individuals. Sequencing was performed with immunoSEQ multiplex PCR; in TCRdb, only in-frame clones are kept and a portion is missing. The sample holds fewer than 800,000 clones, roughly 94% seen once. Sequenced material: naive CD8+ T cells sorted from blood. Every receptor here comes from a man aged 30 to 39 in good health. The CDR3 runs from the conserved cysteine through the conserved F or W. A D gene is named only where the DNA matches it firmly. Rows may omit the clone size; those that give it use once, few, many or a size class.

V	D	size	J	CDR3	DNA
TRBV7-9	.	.	TRBJ2-2	CASSLARGNTGELFF	TGTGCCAGCAGCTTAGCCAGGGGCAACACCGGGGAGCTGTTTTTT
TRBV4-1	.	.	TRBJ2-7	CASSHPDRTYEQYF	TGCGCCAGCAGCCACCCCGACAGAACCTACGAGCAGTACTTC
TRBV27	.	.	TRBJ2-2	CASLRGEGNGELFF	TGTGCCAGCCTAAGGGGAGAGGGGAACGGGGAGCTGTTTTTT
TRBV9	TRBD1	.	TRBJ2-7	CASSAGQGVSDEQYF	TGTGCCAGCAGCGCCGGACAGGGCGTAAGCGACGAGCAGTACTTC
TRBV18	.	.	TRBJ2-1	CASSQDERTYNEQFF	TGTGCCAGCTCACAAGACGAACGGACCTACAATGAGCAGTTCTTC
TRBV9	.	once	TRBJ2-5	CASSVGGDETQYF	TGTGCCAGCAGCGTAGGAGGGGACGAGACCCAGTACTTC
TRBV11-2	.	.	TRBJ1-2	CASSLGGRNYGYTF	TGTGCCAGCAGCTTAGGTGGAAGAAACTATGGCTACACCTTC
TRBV2	.	.	TRBJ2-5	CATMRENQETQYF	TGTGCCACCATGAGGGAGAACCAAGAGACCCAGTACTTC
TRBV11-2	.	.	TRBJ2-7	CASSPEQGGSYEQYF	TGTGCCAGCAGCCCTGAACAGGGTGGGTCCTACGAGCAGTACTTC
TRBV19	TRBD2	.	TRBJ2-7	CASSPGLASYEQYF	TGTGCCAGTAGCCCCGGACTAGCGAGTTACGAGCAGTACTTC
TRBV4-3	TRBD1	.	TRBJ2-1	CASSQEPARGPEAYNEQFF	TGCGCCAGCAGCCAAGAACCGGCGAGGGGGCCAGAAGCCTACAATGAGCAGTTCTTC
TRBV4-3	.	.	TRBJ2-1	CASGVGFGSSYNEQFF	TGCGCCAGCGGGGTGGGGTTTGGGTCCTCCTACAATGAGCAGTTCTTC
TRBV9	TRBD1	.	TRBJ2-7	CASSVAPGQTDEQYF	TGTGCCAGCAGCGTAGCTCCGGGACAGACGGACGAGCAGTACTTC
TRBV7-9	TRBD2	.	TRBJ2-7	CASSVISTSGRYEQYF	TGTGCCAGCAGCGTTATTTCGACTAGCGGGAGATACGAGCAGTACTTC
TRBV5-1	.	.	TRBJ2-7	CASSLDPPTGSYEQYF	TGCGCCAGCAGCTTGGACCCTCCGACAGGATCCTACGAGCAGTACTTC
TRBV4-3	TRBD1	.	TRBJ2-2	CASSQDSPDRDGLGELFF	TGCGCCAGCAGCCAAGATTCACCGGACAGGGATGGTTTGGGGGAGCTGTTTTTT
TRBV27	.	.	TRBJ2-4	CASSLVGPVNIQYF	TGTGCCAGCAGTTTGGTAGGGCCCGTGAACATTCAGTACTTC
TRBV18	.	.	TRBJ2-7	CASSQKAVGSGPYEQYF	TGTGCCAGCTCCCAAAAGGCCGTGGGGTCGGGCCCCTACGAGCAGTACTTC
TRBV6-5	.	few	TRBJ1-5	CASSAARWQPQHF	TGTGCCAGCAGTGCCGCGAGGTGGCAGCCCCAGCATTTT
TRBV9	.	.	TRBJ2-7	CASSQYADTYEQYF	TGTGCCAGCAGCCAATACGCGGACACCTACGAGCAGTACTTC
TRBV29-1	.	.	TRBJ2-7	CSVEDEVAQGGEQYF	TGCAGCGTTGAAGATGAGGTCGCACAGGGAGGCGAGCAGTACTTC
TRBV5-4	.	.	TRBJ2-3	CASSSGTDTQYF	TGTGCCAGCAGCTCAGGCACAGATACGCAGTATTTT
TRBV7-9	TRBD2	once	TRBJ2-1	CASSQTMGAGANEQFF	TGTGCCAGCAGCCAGACTATGGGAGCGGGAGCCAATGAGCAGTTCTTC
TRBV28	.	.	TRBJ1-2	CASSTSDRGLYGYTF	.
TRBV7-2	.	.	TRBJ2-7	CASSLAGPTGEQYF	TGTGCCAGCAGCTTAGCGGGCCCGACGGGCGAGCAGTACTTC
TRBV2	.	.	TRBJ1-5	CASSETYEGHRVDNQPQHF	TGTGCCAGCAGCGAAACTTACGAGGGACACAGGGTTGATAATCAGCCCCAGCATTTT
TRBV2	.	.	TRBJ2-6	CASSTPEPQGSGANVLTF	TGTGCCAGCAGTACACCCGAGCCTCAGGGCTCTGGGGCCAACGTCCTGACTTTC
TRBV9	TRBD2	.	TRBJ2-3	CASSPGGLAGGDTQYF	TGTGCCAGCAGCCCCGGAGGACTAGCGGGTGGAGATACGCAGTATTTT
TRBV10-1	TRBD1	.	TRBJ2-1	CASSDPPDRGTNEQFF	TGCGCCAGCAGTGACCCCCCGGACAGGGGTACCAATGAGCAGTTCTTC
TRBV28	.	.	TRBJ1-5	CASRFRGDTRQPQHF	TGTGCCAGCAGATTCCGGGGGGACACCAGGCAGCCCCAGCATTTT
TRBV5-1	.	.	TRBJ2-7	CASSLGDRQGHDYEQYF	TGCGCCAGCAGCTTGGGGGACCGCCAAGGACACGACTACGAGCAGTACTTC
TRBV27	TRBD1	.	TRBJ2-7	CASSLSQPGQGYEQYF	TGTGCCAGCAGTTTATCTCAACCGGGACAGGGTTACGAGCAGTACTTC
TRBV13	TRBD1	.	TRBJ1-1	CASSFNRGKTEAFF	TGTGCCAGCAGCTTCAACAGGGGTAAGACTGAAGCTTTCTTT
TRBV19	.	.	TRBJ2-7	CASSLGPTTVYEQYF	TGTGCCAGTAGTTTAGGGCCGACCACCGTCTACGAGCAGTACTTC
TRBV27	TRBD2	few	TRBJ2-1	CASSLYTSGRDYNEQFF	TGTGCCAGCAGTTTATATACTAGCGGGAGGGATTACAATGAGCAGTTCTTC